A single sample is the source of the 32 T cell receptor beta chains below, sequenced in a study of blood T cell repertoires in COVID-19. Clones were sequenced by immunoSEQ multiplex PCR, and TCRdb holds only the in-frame ones, with some missing. The sample yields 60,000 or so clones, approximately 80% seen once. The sequenced sample was peripheral blood. The receptor source for this set is a man aged 25-45 years with COVID-19, enrolled during active disease.

The table lists this clone with a count of one. The V call is TRBV19, the J call TRBJ1-2; 7 bases align to TRBD1. In germline, CDR1 is LNHDA, CDR2 SQIVND (reference sequence). V shed 1 base and J 0 bases; nucleotides not matched to a gene: 2. The CDR3 runs 15 residues. The CDR3 sequence is CASSIGQGPNYGYTF. The CDR3 region has the DNA TGTGCCAGTAGTATAGGACAGGGTCCTAACTATGGCTACACCTTC.

This chain joins TRBV24-1 and TRBJ1-1; 8 positions agree with TRBD1. Unmatched junction bases numbered 5, after V lost 2 bases and J lost 4 bases. The CDR3 contains 15 residues. Germline-derived CDR1 and CDR2 are KGHDR and SFDVKD. CDR3 amino acids: CATSDSGQGGTEAFF. The DNA for the CDR3 is TGTGCCACCAGTGATTCAGGACAGGGAGGCACTGAAGCTTTCTTT.

The chain links TRBV9 to TRBJ2-3; 9 bases align to TRBD1. CDR1 is SGDLS and CDR2 is YYNGEE in the germline V gene. V shed 2 bases, J shed 3 bases, and the junction held 1 base outside the gene matches. The CDR3 extends over 14 amino acids. This CDR3 is CASSVGQGTDTQYF. The CDR3 coding sequence is TGTGCCAGCAGCGTGGGACAGGGAACAGATACGCAGTATTTT.

The rearrangement uses TRBV14 and TRBJ2-7; no definite D call. This CDR3 has 12 residues. CDR1 is SGHDN and CDR2 is FVKESK in the germline V gene. Trimming stripped 0 bases from V and 4 bases from J, with 4 bases between. DNA for the CDR3: TGTGCCAGCAGCCAAGATCAATACGAGCAGTACTTC. This codes for CASSQDQYEQYF.

This chain joins TRBV6-2 or TRBV6-3 and TRBJ1-5, with unresolved D. The CDR3 sequence is 15 residues long. The germline gives CDR1 MNHEY, CDR2 SVGEGT. Trimming took 0 bases from V and 7 from J, leaving 13 bases between them. The CDR3 spells CASSYSTSTFQPQHF. In DNA form, the CDR3 reads TGTGCCAGCAGTTACTCGACTTCAACATTCCAGCCCCAGCATTTT.

The V call is TRBV19, the J call TRBJ2-3, with TRBD1 matching over 8 bases. CDR1 is LNHDA and CDR2 is SQIVND in the germline V gene (reference sequence). The CDR3 contains 15 residues. After removal of 3 bases from V and 3 bases from J, the junction contained 5 bases not matched to a gene. The CDR3 here is CASSIRGQATDTQYF. CDR3 nucleotide sequence: TGTGCCAGTAGTATTAGGGGACAGGCAACAGATACGCAGTATTTT.

The J gene is TRBJ2-7, the V gene TRBV5-1, with 10 bases aligning to TRBD2. This CDR3 has 16 amino acids. With V trimmed by 3 bases and J by 3 bases, 9 bases remained unmatched. CDR1 is SGHRS, CDR2 YFSETQ, per germline. CDR3 coding DNA: TGCGCCAGCAGCTATAGTACTAGCGGGGCGGGCTACGAGCAGTACTTC. Translating gives CASSYSTSGAGYEQYF. Drawing the rest from reference TRBV5-1 and TRBJ2-7, the complete variable domain is KAGVTQTPRYLIKTRGQQVTLSCSPISGHRSVSWYQQTPGQGLQFLFEYFSETQRNKGNFPGRFSGRQFSNSRSEMNVSTLELGDSALYLCASSYSTSGAGYEQYFGPGTRLTVT.

The count of this clone is one. The chain uses TRBV19 and TRBJ2-1, with 7 bases that match TRBD2. The J segment lost 0 bases and the V segment lost 5 bases, leaving 4 bases of the junction unmatched. Germline CDR1 reads LNHDA; CDR2 reads SQIVND (reference sequence). CDR3 size: 15 residues. The CDR3 is CASSLGGSSYNEQFF. The CDR3 region has the DNA TGTGCCAGTAGTTTGGGCGGGAGCTCCTACAATGAGCAGTTCTTC.

The chain is built from TRBV4-3 and TRBJ2-7; maybe TRBD2 (5 bases). Germline lookup yields CDR1 LGHNA and CDR2 YSLEER. Trimming removed 3 bases at V and 4 bases at J, with 10 bases between. This CDR3 is built from 13 residues. CDR3 protein: CASSHGGLYEQYF. The CDR3 DNA is TGCGCCAGCAGCCACGGCGGGCTTTACGAGCAGTACTTC.

This sequence joins TRBV5-8 and TRBJ2-5, with D hard to call. This CDR3 comprises 13 residues. V gave up 3 bases and J gave up 2 bases, with 8 bases separating them. Germline V gives CDR1 SGHTS, CDR2 YDEGEE. The chain's CDR3 is CASSSQIQETQYF. The CDR3 nucleotides are TGTGCCAGCAGCTCACAGATACAAGAGACCCAGTACTTC.

DNA for the CDR3: TGTGCCAGCAGCCAAGAGAGGACTAGCGGGAGGGCCAGTACCGGGGAGCTGTTTTTT. The encoded protein is CASSQERTSGRASTGELFF. The chain employs TRBV3-1 (or the pseudogene TRBV3-2) and TRBJ2-2; TRBD2 agrees at 15 bases. This CDR3 spans 19 amino acids. Germline CDR1 reads LGHDT; CDR2 reads YNNKEL (reference sequence). V shed 0 bases, J shed 5 bases, and the junction held 7 bases outside the gene matches.

The gene calls are TRBV5-4 and TRBJ1-1; 7 bases align to TRBD1. Germline V CDR1 and CDR2: SGHNT, YYREEE (reference sequence). Trimming removed 2 bases from V and 7 bases from J; junction bases left unmatched: 5. The CDR3 is 13 amino acids. The CDR3 region has the DNA TGTGCCAGCAGCTTTCAGGGGGTACTTGAAGCTTTCTTT. It is translated as CASSFQGVLEAFF.

This chain joins TRBV24-1 and TRBJ1-5; TRBD1 is a possible D gene (5 bases). The germline gives CDR1 KGHDR, CDR2 SFDVKD. This CDR3 comprises 14 residues. With 4 bases removed from V and 3 bases from J, the gap between germline ends came to 9 bases. The CDR3 is CATSDRQYNQPQHF. The CDR3, as DNA: TGTGCCACCAGTGACCGACAGTACAATCAGCCCCAGCATTTT.

In this sample, this clone turned up once. The chain links TRBV7-9 to TRBJ1-1; D gene ambiguous. Germline lookup yields CDR1 SEHNR and CDR2 FQNEAQ (reference sequence). Trimming removed 4 bases from V and 5 bases from J, with 17 bases in between. This CDR3 has 15 amino acids. The CDR3 loop reads CASSSSVWRMTEAFF. DNA of the CDR3: TGTGCCAGCAGCTCCTCGGTGTGGAGGATGACTGAAGCTTTCTTT.

The V and J genes are TRBV19 and TRBJ2-1, with unresolved D. Germline lookup yields CDR1 LNHDA and CDR2 SQIVND (reference sequence). Trimming took 7 bases from V and 3 from J, leaving 13 bases between them. This CDR3 contains 14 residues. The CDR3 DNA reads as TGTGCCAGTAAGGCGGCGCGGAACTACAATGAGCAGTTCTTC. This gives the protein CASKAARNYNEQFF.

The gene calls are TRBV6-5 and TRBJ1-1; TRBD1 might be the D (6 bases). The CDR3 has 13 residues. CDR1 is MNHEY and CDR2 is SVGAGI in the germline V gene. V was cut by 6 bases and J by 11 bases, with 19 bases left in between. The CDR3 spells CASRDSDRRRAFF. CDR3 in DNA: TGTGCCAGCAGGGACAGCGACCGTCGGCGGGCTTTCTTT.

The chain has TRBV4-3 and TRBJ2-7; 7 nucleotides agree with TRBD2. With 1 base clipped from V and 4 bases from J, the junction kept 7 bases outside the gene matches. Germline CDR1 and CDR2: LGHNA and YSLEER. The CDR3 totals 15 residues. The CDR3 bases are TGCGCCAGCAGCCAAGCTTGGGGGGGGACGTACGAGCAGTACTTC. This translates into CASSQAWGGTYEQYF.

This sequence joins TRBV9 and TRBJ1-2; no clear D gene. The V and J ends lost 0 bases and 5 bases respectively, with 11 bases between them. CDR1 is SGDLS, CDR2 YYNGEE, per germline. CDR3 size: 14 residues. The chain's CDR3 is CASSVVGGPYGYTF. The CDR3 bases are TGTGCCAGCAGCGTAGTTGGAGGACCTTATGGCTACACCTTC.

The CDR3, as DNA: TGTGCCAGCAGTTTATGGATGGGGGAGGACCTTATGGGCTACGAGCAGTACTTC. Translation gives CASSLWMGEDLMGYEQYF. The V and J genes are TRBV28 and TRBJ2-7, with D possibly TRBD2 on 6 matching bases. Germline V lookup: CDR1 MDHEN, CDR2 SYDVKM. Trimming removed 0 bases at V and 3 bases at J, with 21 bases between. This CDR3 has 18 residues.

The CDR3 region has the DNA TGTGCCAGCAGTGATGGGACAGGGGAGAATGGCTACACCTTC. It yields the protein CASSDGTGENGYTF. The J gene is TRBJ1-2, the V gene TRBV2, with 10 bases that match TRBD1. The germline V gene has CDR1 SNHLY and CDR2 FYNNEI. V trimming: 3 bases; J trimming: 6 bases; junction bases outside the gene matches: 4. The CDR3 loop spans 14 amino acids.

The chain carries TRBV11-2 and TRBJ2-1; 7 bases agree with TRBD2. CDR1 and CDR2 from the germline V gene are SGHAT and FQNNGV. The CDR3 loop spans 15 amino acids. The V gene end was trimmed by 2 bases and the J gene end by 3 bases; junction bases not matched to a gene: 4. For the CDR3, the DNA is TGTGCCAGCAGCTTAATTCTAGCGGACTACAATGAGCAGTTCTTC. This gives the protein CASSLILADYNEQFF. The complete variable domain, with remaining parts taken from reference TRBV11-2 and TRBJ2-1, reads EAGVAQSPRYKIIEKRQSVAFWCNPISGHATLYWYQQILGQGPKLLIQFQNNGVVDDSQLPKDRFSAERLKGVDSTLKIQPAKLEDSAVYLCASSLILADYNEQFFGPGTRLTVL.

The gene calls are TRBV19 and TRBJ2-3; 13 nucleotides line up with TRBD2. This CDR3 comprises 16 residues. CDR1 and CDR2 (germline): LNHDA, SQIVND (reference sequence). Unmatched junction bases numbered 5, after V lost 4 bases and J lost 4 bases. The CDR3 DNA follows: TGTGCCAGTAGTACCCGGACTAGCGGGAGCCCAGATACGCAGTATTTT. This translates into CASSTRTSGSPDTQYF.

The V and J genes are TRBV19 and TRBJ2-1; 10 nucleotides line up with TRBD2. Germline CDR1 LNHDA, CDR2 SQIVND (reference sequence). The CDR3 has 15 amino acids. V was clipped by 5 bases and J by 9 bases; unmatched bases: 10. CDR3 in DNA: TGTGCCAGTAGTGGGGGCCTAGCGGGAGCCGGTGAGCAGTTCTTC. This codes for CASSGGLAGAGEQFF.

This chain links TRBV11-3 with TRBJ1-5; D is unclear. The CDR3 contains 16 residues. Germline values: CDR1 SGHNT, CDR2 YENEEA. V was pared by 0 bases and J by 2 bases, with 11 bases between. CDR3 region: CASSLEGTWGNQPQHF. The CDR3 DNA follows: TGTGCCAGCAGCTTAGAGGGCACCTGGGGCAATCAGCCCCAGCATTTT.

The chain couples TRBV5-5 to TRBJ2-5; D perhaps matches TRBD2 (5 bases). Germline loops: CDR1 SGHKS, CDR2 YYEKEE (reference sequence). The V and J ends lost 4 bases and 5 bases respectively, with 9 bases between them. The CDR3 covers 12 residues. The DNA of the CDR3 is TGTGCCAGCAGCCCCAAGCGGGAGACCCAGTACTTC. It codes for CASSPKRETQYF.

V is TRBV9 and J is TRBJ2-3; 9 bases are a match to TRBD1. Germline CDR1 is SGDLS and CDR2 is YYNGEE. Unmatched junction bases numbered 18, after V lost 4 bases and J lost 6 bases. This CDR3 has 18 residues. The CDR3 reads CASSRPLGTGSFLDTQYF. Written as DNA, the CDR3 is TGTGCCAGCAGCCGCCCGCTGGGGACAGGGAGTTTTTTGGATACGCAGTATTTT.

The V gene is TRBV11-2, the J gene TRBJ2-1; 8 nucleotides line up with TRBD1. The length of the CDR3 is 12 residues. Trimming took 1 base from V and 15 from J; bases not matched to a gene: 5. Germline values: CDR1 SGHAT, CDR2 FQNNGV. CDR3 nucleotide sequence: TGTGCCAGCAGCTTAGGGCGACAGGGGACGTTCTTC. It yields the protein CASSLGRQGTFF.

CDR3 in DNA: TGCAGCGTTGTCATCCGAGACAGGGGGCGCAGAGAGGAGCTGTTTTTT. It codes for CSVVIRDRGRREELFF. This chain links TRBV29-1 with TRBJ2-2; TRBD1 aligns across 10 bases. V shed 4 bases, J shed 10 bases, and the junction held 15 bases outside the gene matches. The germline gives CDR1 SQVTM, CDR2 ANQGSEA. The CDR3 length is 16 residues.

This clone was counted a single time. The CDR3 DNA follows: TGTGCCAGCAGGGGAGCCCGAAACACTGAAGCTTTCTTT. This translates into CASRGARNTEAFF. V usage is TRBV25-1 and J usage is TRBJ1-1; no definite D call. CDR1 is MGHDK, CDR2 SYGVNS, per germline. The V end lost 6 bases, the J end lost 2 bases, and 10 bases lay between the germline ends. This CDR3 is 13 amino acids long.

The chain employs TRBV5-5 and TRBJ2-7; D gene uncertain. This CDR3 is built from 13 residues. Germline CDR1 and CDR2: SGHKS and YYEKEE (reference sequence). Between the trimmed V and J ends, which lost 2 bases and 0 bases, there was a span of 6 bases. This chain's CDR3 is CASSFTRSYEQYF. DNA for the CDR3: TGTGCCAGCAGCTTCACACGCTCCTACGAGCAGTACTTC.

The count of this clone is one. The J gene is TRBJ1-5, the V gene TRBV5-1, with D perhaps TRBD1 (6 bases). Germline CDR1 and CDR2: SGHRS and YFSETQ. There are 14 residues in the CDR3. Trimming took 4 bases from V and 9 from J, leaving 17 bases between them. The CDR3 sequence: CASSPTGTRGPQHF. CDR3 DNA: TGCGCCAGCAGCCCGACAGGTACCAGGGGGCCCCAGCATTTT.

The CDR3 is CASSRTASYEQYF. CDR3 coding DNA: TGTGCCAGCAGTCGGACAGCCTCCTACGAGCAGTACTTC. The gene calls are TRBV12-3 or TRBV12-4 and TRBJ2-7; D possibly corresponds to TRBD1 (6 bases). The CDR3 covers 13 residues. V lost 5 bases, J lost 0 bases, and 8 bases lay in between.